The entry below gives a single T cell receptor beta chain sequence along with its context. It lacks a known antigen. Base qualities are missing; no much larger clone stands one base away. In Seattle, one collaborating source enrolled patients while the infection was active and tracked those patients longitudinally over the course of disease. The collaborating institutions used their own protocols to collect whole blood in K2EDTA tubes. Collaborator samples were shipped for TCRbeta analysis as frozen whole blood, isolated PBMCs, or DNA extracted from either sample type. The immunoSEQ Assay, a bias-controlled multiplex PCR, was used to amplify TCRbeta CDR3 regions from genomic DNA. Per the source publication's procedure: The number of nucleated cells in each sample was estimated from the amplification of reference gene primers within the assay. To quantify the absolute abundance of each unique TCRbeta CDR3 rearrangement, sequence reads were collapsed and filtered. For each sample, productive Simpson clonality was calculated as the square root of Simpson's diversity index across productive rearrangements. In TCRdb, the immuneACCESS table is reduced to in-frame sequences with V and J assigned. These tables do not hold every clone; where another copy was compared, an unresolved V gene accounts for under half, and the others remain unexplained. V and J calls and clone size are given by that table; D and trimming were obtained from the DNA. This sample gives roughly 62,000 clones in total; over 70% of them show up just once. The top ten constitute approximately 10% of the sample.

Its CDR3 holds 16 amino acids, cysteine through phenylalanine. Only the CDR3 region is kept as DNA, spanning 48 bases read in frame from base 1. Between the V and J ends, shortened by 1 base and 7 bases respectively, the junction contains 20 bases. Sequences SGHDT (CDR1) and YYEEEE (CDR2) are obtained from the germline V gene. The sample comes from a study of blood T cell repertoires in COVID-19 (dated by TCRdb to 2020 to 2022). As for the study more broadly: Samples covering the acute and convalescent phases of COVID-19 were provided by collaborators in the United States, Italy and Spain. Where available, HLA class I and class II types were taken from metadata supplied by the sample provider and were not determined by assay-based typing. A freely available public database, intended as a resource for researchers studying the immune response to SARS-CoV-2, is where the repertoires were released. The prospective study material was composed of cDNA or gDNA derived from T cells, B-cell-depleted T cells, or PBMCs. The samples were drawn from two sources: the first 160 participants of the ongoing ImmuneRACE study, and 1,000 to 1,500 subjects contributed by 6 global collaborators. A de-identified subject ID, COVID-19 status, age in years and sex were almost always included in the sample metadata. The dataset comprised deeply sampled blood TCRbeta repertoires from subjects exposed to, actively infected with, or recovered from COVID-19. The paper as a whole reports these results and caveats: The amount of clinical and demographic metadata varied by source and participant and was provided uncurated.

The TCR originated in a man aged 30 to 45 with COVID-19, enrolled during active disease. Sequencing was performed on peripheral blood. The sequence links TRBV5-6 to TRBJ1-1; possibly the D gene is TRBD1, per 5 matching bases. The DNA sequence is as follows: TGTGCCAGCAGCTTGCGGCGGGGCTCGTTGAGGGGTGAAGCTTTCTTT. Its product reads: CASSLRRGSLRGEAFF.